This is a list of T cell receptor beta chains from one sample in a study of T-cell memory formation after mild COVID-19. TCRdb passed the 5' RACE reads through MiXCR, listing each CDR3 protein once. The table records about 250,000 distinct CDR3 sequences, less than 20% of them present only once. Sequenced material: PBMCs or a T cell subset sorted from them (not recorded which). The receptors come from an adult woman who had mild COVID-19 (a few samples of this study predate the infection). Cell type and time point are not known. The CDR3 runs from the conserved cysteine through the conserved F or W. The D gene is left open where the match is weak. Clone size is not always given. Where it is, it says once, few, many or a class for expanded clones.

v_gene: TRBV24-1
d_gene: NA
j_gene: TRBJ2-1
abundance: few
CDR3nt: TGTGCCACCAGTGATTTGGGCGGGGACCGGGCTGAGCAGTTCTTC
CDR3aa: CATSDLGGDRAEQFF

v_gene: TRBV5-8
d_gene: TRBD1
j_gene: TRBJ1-5
abundance: few
CDR3nt: TGTGCCAGCAGCGCCCCTGGACAGGGTGGGCAGCCCCAGCATTTT
CDR3aa: CASSAPGQGGQPQHF

v_gene: TRBV7-9
d_gene: NA
j_gene: TRBJ2-1
abundance: few
CDR3nt: TGTGCCAGCAGCTTGGGCCAGCACAATGAGCAGTTCTTC
CDR3aa: CASSLGQHNEQFF

v_gene: TRBV12-3/TRBV12-4
d_gene: NA
j_gene: TRBJ1-1
abundance: once
CDR3nt: TGTGCCAGCAGGACTCGGGGTATGAACACTGAAGCTTTCTTT
CDR3aa: CASRTRGMNTEAFF

v_gene: TRBV10-3
d_gene: TRBD1
j_gene: TRBJ2-3
abundance: NA
CDR3nt: TGTGCCATCCAGGACAGGGGTCCTCGGGATACGCAGTATTTT
CDR3aa: CAIQDRGPRDTQYF

v_gene: TRBV29-1
d_gene: NA
j_gene: TRBJ2-6
abundance: NA
CDR3nt: TGCAGCGTTGTTGGGGCAGCTGGGGCCAACGTCCTGACTTTC
CDR3aa: CSVVGAAGANVLTF

v_gene: TRBV9
d_gene: NA
j_gene: TRBJ2-3
abundance: few
CDR3nt: TGTGCCAGCAGCGTTGCGGGGGCTAGCACAGATACGCAGTATTTT
CDR3aa: CASSVAGASTDTQYF

v_gene: TRBV5-1
d_gene: TRBD1
j_gene: TRBJ1-2
abundance: NA
CDR3nt: TGCGCCAGCAGCCGGGGGGACAGGACCCGAGTGGAGGGCTACACCTTC
CDR3aa: CASSRGDRTRVEGYTF

v_gene: TRBV5-1
d_gene: NA
j_gene: TRBJ1-5
abundance: NA
CDR3nt: TGCGCCAGCAGCTTGGACGGGGGGCAAAGCAATCAGCCCCAGCATTTT
CDR3aa: CASSLDGGQSNQPQHF

v_gene: TRBV6-5
d_gene: TRBD1
j_gene: TRBJ2-1
abundance: NA
CDR3nt: TGTGCCAGCAGTTACGGGACAGGGATCCACATCAACAATGAGCAGTTCTTC
CDR3aa: CASSYGTGIHINNEQFF

v_gene: TRBV5-1
d_gene: TRBD1
j_gene: TRBJ2-3
abundance: few
CDR3nt: TGCGCCAGCAGCGCGGACAGGGGTCCGACAGATACGCAGTATTTT
CDR3aa: CASSADRGPTDTQYF

v_gene: TRBV7-2
d_gene: NA
j_gene: TRBJ2-3
abundance: few
CDR3nt: TGTGCCAGCAGCTTAGTAGGTCTTGAGGCAGATACGCAGTATTTT
CDR3aa: CASSLVGLEADTQYF

v_gene: TRBV10-3
d_gene: NA
j_gene: TRBJ2-1
abundance: few
CDR3nt: TGTGCCATCAGTGAGTCCGGTTACAATGAGCAGTTCTTC
CDR3aa: CAISESGYNEQFF

v_gene: TRBV12-3/TRBV12-4
d_gene: TRBD1
j_gene: TRBJ1-5
abundance: NA
CDR3nt: TGTGCCAGCAGTTCGAGACAGGGCCCCAATCAGCCCCAGCATTTT
CDR3aa: CASSSRQGPNQPQHF

v_gene: TRBV24-1
d_gene: TRBD1
j_gene: TRBJ1-1
abundance: few
CDR3nt: TGTGCCACCAGTGCTCCGGTGGCAGGGGGCGAGGAAGCTTTCTTT
CDR3aa: CATSAPVAGGEEAFF

v_gene: TRBV6-5
d_gene: NA
j_gene: TRBJ2-1
abundance: NA
CDR3nt: TGTGCCAGCAGGGTCGGGAGCTTCTCCTACAATGAGCAGTTCTTC
CDR3aa: CASRVGSFSYNEQFF

v_gene: TRBV6-6
d_gene: TRBD2
j_gene: TRBJ2-1
abundance: few
CDR3nt: TGTGCCAGCAGTCCTCAACTAGCGGGAGCTGAGCAGTTCTTC
CDR3aa: CASSPQLAGAEQFF

v_gene: TRBV5-1
d_gene: NA
j_gene: TRBJ1-1
abundance: NA
CDR3nt: TGCGCCAGCAGAAGGGGGGAATTTCCTGAAGCTTTCTTT
CDR3aa: CASRRGEFPEAFF

v_gene: TRBV6-6
d_gene: NA
j_gene: TRBJ2-4
abundance: few
CDR3nt: TGTGCCAGCAGTACCTCTGGGCCAATTCAGTACTTC
CDR3aa: CASSTSGPIQYF

v_gene: TRBV12-3/TRBV12-4
d_gene: NA
j_gene: TRBJ1-5
abundance: few
CDR3nt: TGTGCCAGCAGGCCCGGAGGAGGGCATCATCAGCCCCAGCATTTT
CDR3aa: CASRPGGGHHQPQHF

v_gene: TRBV10-3
d_gene: NA
j_gene: TRBJ1-5
abundance: NA
CDR3nt: TGTGCCATCAGTGAGTCTTCGGGGAATCAGCCCCAGCATTTT
CDR3aa: CAISESSGNQPQHF

v_gene: TRBV6-2/TRBV6-3
d_gene: NA
j_gene: TRBJ1-1
abundance: NA
CDR3nt: TGTGCCAGCTTTTTCGCGGGGGACACTGAAGCTTTCTTT
CDR3aa: CASFFAGDTEAFF

v_gene: TRBV20-1
d_gene: NA
j_gene: TRBJ2-1
abundance: few
CDR3nt: TGCAGTGCTAGAGATCCGAGGAGGGCCAACAATGAGCAGTTCTTC
CDR3aa: CSARDPRRANNEQFF

v_gene: TRBV24-1
d_gene: NA
j_gene: TRBJ2-1
abundance: NA
CDR3nt: TGTGCCACCAGTGCCGGAGGAGGTTACAATGAGCAGTTCTTC
CDR3aa: CATSAGGGYNEQFF

v_gene: TRBV7-3
d_gene: NA
j_gene: TRBJ1-1
abundance: many
CDR3nt: TGTGCCAGCAGCTCCCAGGGAGCTAACACTGAAGCTTTCTTT
CDR3aa: CASSSQGANTEAFF

v_gene: TRBV20-1
d_gene: NA
j_gene: TRBJ2-3
abundance: many
CDR3nt: TGCAGTGCTAGACTGCCTAGCGCGGATACGCAGTATTTT
CDR3aa: CSARLPSADTQYF

v_gene: TRBV2
d_gene: TRBD2
j_gene: TRBJ2-5
abundance: few
CDR3nt: TGTGCCAGCAGTGCTAGCGGAGAGACCCAGTACTTC
CDR3aa: CASSASGETQYF

v_gene: TRBV20-1
d_gene: NA
j_gene: TRBJ2-3
abundance: few
CDR3nt: TGCAGTGCTAGCTCCCGCAGCCTGAGGGATACGCAGTATTTT
CDR3aa: CSASSRSLRDTQYF

v_gene: TRBV2
d_gene: TRBD1
j_gene: TRBJ1-2
abundance: NA
CDR3nt: TGTGCCAGCAGTGCAGGGGGCAGCTATGGCTACACCTTC
CDR3aa: CASSAGGSYGYTF

v_gene: TRBV12-5
d_gene: NA
j_gene: TRBJ2-5
abundance: NA
CDR3nt: TGTGCTAGTGGTTTGTACGGACAGAAGACCCAGTACTTC
CDR3aa: CASGLYGQKTQYF

v_gene: TRBV29-1
d_gene: NA
j_gene: TRBJ2-5
abundance: NA
CDR3nt: TGCAGCGTCGGACAGCGCCAAGAGACCCAGTACTTC
CDR3aa: CSVGQRQETQYF

v_gene: TRBV10-3
d_gene: TRBD2
j_gene: TRBJ2-3
abundance: NA
CDR3nt: TGTGCCATCAGATTGACTAGCGGGAGGGGAAGCACAGATACGCAGTATTTT
CDR3aa: CAIRLTSGRGSTDTQYF

v_gene: TRBV7-8
d_gene: TRBD2
j_gene: TRBJ2-1
abundance: NA
CDR3nt: TGTGCCAGCAGCTTACTGACTAGCGGGGGGGCCAGTTACAATGAGCAGTTCTTC
CDR3aa: CASSLLTSGGASYNEQFF

v_gene: TRBV3-1
d_gene: NA
j_gene: TRBJ2-7
abundance: NA
CDR3nt: TGTGCCAGCAGCCAGTACTACGAGCAGTACTTC
CDR3aa: CASSQYYEQYF

v_gene: TRBV7-2
d_gene: NA
j_gene: TRBJ1-1
abundance: NA
CDR3nt: TGTGCCAGCAGCCTAAATCCACATGGTGAAGCTTTCTTT
CDR3aa: CASSLNPHGEAFF

v_gene: TRBV2
d_gene: NA
j_gene: TRBJ1-2
abundance: few
CDR3nt: TGTGCCAGCCGTCGGCGGGCGGATGGCTACACCTTC
CDR3aa: CASRRRADGYTF

v_gene: TRBV30
d_gene: TRBD1
j_gene: TRBJ1-6
abundance: few
CDR3nt: TGTGCCTGGAGTGTCGGGACAGATTATTCACCCCTCCACTTT
CDR3aa: CAWSVGTDYSPLHF

v_gene: TRBV3-1
d_gene: NA
j_gene: TRBJ1-5
abundance: NA
CDR3nt: TGTGCCAGCAGACAGGGTTCGTATAGCAATCAGCCCCAGCATTTT
CDR3aa: CASRQGSYSNQPQHF

v_gene: TRBV5-1
d_gene: NA
j_gene: TRBJ2-7
abundance: many
CDR3nt: TGCGCCAGCAGCTTGGAACCCTACGAGCAGTACTTC
CDR3aa: CASSLEPYEQYF

v_gene: TRBV20-1
d_gene: TRBD2
j_gene: TRBJ2-1
abundance: few
CDR3nt: TGCAGTGCTAGAGTCACTAGCGGGTGGTACAATGAGCAGTTCTTC
CDR3aa: CSARVTSGWYNEQFF

v_gene: TRBV7-9
d_gene: NA
j_gene: TRBJ2-7
abundance: few
CDR3nt: TGTGCCAGCAGCTCCATCTTGGGGTACGAGCAGTACTTC
CDR3aa: CASSSILGYEQYF